This T cell receptor beta chain was captured in a study of blood T cell repertoires in COVID-19. Study information: Specimens from acute and convalescent COVID-19 originated in the United States, Italy and Spain.

Libraries were prepared by immunoSEQ multiplex PCR; TCRdb keeps only in-frame clonotypes and omits some of them. Among about 200,000 clones listed, about nine tenths were seen once. Among Cohort 3 donors, those recovered had two negative PCRs, clearance, or symptom resolution. The germline CDR1 and CDR2 sequences are KGHDR and SFDVKD. The CDR3 covers 13 residues. Trimming cost V 9 bases and J 1 base; bases outside gene matches: 3. What was sequenced was PBMCs or T cells enriched from blood (not recorded which). This TCR was recovered from a man aged 25 to 45 who had recovered from COVID-19. This chain links TRBV24-1 with TRBJ2-7; 9 bases align to TRBD1. The CDR3 region is CATGTGTSYEQYF. The CDR3 DNA reads TGTGCCACCGGGACAGGGACTTCCTACGAGCAGTACTTC.